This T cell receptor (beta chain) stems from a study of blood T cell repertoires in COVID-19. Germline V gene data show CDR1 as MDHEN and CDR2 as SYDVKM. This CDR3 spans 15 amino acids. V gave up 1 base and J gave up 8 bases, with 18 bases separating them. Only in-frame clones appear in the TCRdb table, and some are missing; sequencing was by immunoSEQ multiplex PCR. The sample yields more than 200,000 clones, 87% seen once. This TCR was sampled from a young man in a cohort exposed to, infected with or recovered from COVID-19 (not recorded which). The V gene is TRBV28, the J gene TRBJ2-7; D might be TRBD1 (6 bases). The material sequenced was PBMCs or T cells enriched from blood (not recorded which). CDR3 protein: CASSLSTQQGWKQYF. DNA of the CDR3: TGTGCCAGCAGTTTATCGACCCAACAGGGTTGGAAGCAGTACTTC.